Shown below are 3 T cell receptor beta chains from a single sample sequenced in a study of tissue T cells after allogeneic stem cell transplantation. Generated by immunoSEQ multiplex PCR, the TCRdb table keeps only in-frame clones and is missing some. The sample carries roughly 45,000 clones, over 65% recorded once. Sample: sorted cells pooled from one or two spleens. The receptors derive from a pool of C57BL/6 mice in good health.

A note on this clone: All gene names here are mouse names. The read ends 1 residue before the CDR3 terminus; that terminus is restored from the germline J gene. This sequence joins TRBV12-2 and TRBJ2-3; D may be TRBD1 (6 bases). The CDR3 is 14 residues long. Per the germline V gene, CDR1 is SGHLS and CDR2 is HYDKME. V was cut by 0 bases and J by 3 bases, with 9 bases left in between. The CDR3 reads CASSLEDRAETLYF. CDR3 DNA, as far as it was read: TGTGCCAGCTCTCTCGAAGACAGGGCAGAAACGCTGTAT.

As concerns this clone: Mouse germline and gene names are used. This chain's CDR3 is CASSLRGNQDTQYF. CDR3 DNA, as far as it was read: TGTGCCAGCAGCTTACGGGGTAACCAAGACACCCAGTAC. V is TRBV3 and J is TRBJ2-5; the D is unclear. The read comes to an end 1 residue before the CDR3 does, leaving the germline J gene to fill in the end. This CDR3 spans 14 amino acids. V lost 2 bases to trimming and J lost 0 bases, with 6 bases between them. Germline V gives CDR1 SNHLY, CDR2 FYNGKV (reference sequence).

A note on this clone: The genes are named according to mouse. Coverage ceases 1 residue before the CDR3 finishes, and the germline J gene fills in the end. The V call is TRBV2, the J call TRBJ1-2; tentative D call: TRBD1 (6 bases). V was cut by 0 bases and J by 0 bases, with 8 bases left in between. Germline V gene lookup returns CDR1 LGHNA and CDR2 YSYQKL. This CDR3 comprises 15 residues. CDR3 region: CASSQETGSNSDYTF. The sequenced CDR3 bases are TGTGCCAGCAGCCAAGAAACAGGGTCAAACTCCGACTACACC.